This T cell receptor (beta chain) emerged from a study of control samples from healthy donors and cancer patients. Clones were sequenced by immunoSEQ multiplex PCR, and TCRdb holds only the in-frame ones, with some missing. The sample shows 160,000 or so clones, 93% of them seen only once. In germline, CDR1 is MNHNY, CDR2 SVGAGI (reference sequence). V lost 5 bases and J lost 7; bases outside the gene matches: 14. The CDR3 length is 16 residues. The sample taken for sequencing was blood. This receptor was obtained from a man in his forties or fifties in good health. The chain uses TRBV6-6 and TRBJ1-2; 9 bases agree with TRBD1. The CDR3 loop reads CASSPPGTGGYGGYTF. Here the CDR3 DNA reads TGTGCCAGCAGTCCCCCGGGCACAGGGGGCTATGGTGGCTACACCTTC.